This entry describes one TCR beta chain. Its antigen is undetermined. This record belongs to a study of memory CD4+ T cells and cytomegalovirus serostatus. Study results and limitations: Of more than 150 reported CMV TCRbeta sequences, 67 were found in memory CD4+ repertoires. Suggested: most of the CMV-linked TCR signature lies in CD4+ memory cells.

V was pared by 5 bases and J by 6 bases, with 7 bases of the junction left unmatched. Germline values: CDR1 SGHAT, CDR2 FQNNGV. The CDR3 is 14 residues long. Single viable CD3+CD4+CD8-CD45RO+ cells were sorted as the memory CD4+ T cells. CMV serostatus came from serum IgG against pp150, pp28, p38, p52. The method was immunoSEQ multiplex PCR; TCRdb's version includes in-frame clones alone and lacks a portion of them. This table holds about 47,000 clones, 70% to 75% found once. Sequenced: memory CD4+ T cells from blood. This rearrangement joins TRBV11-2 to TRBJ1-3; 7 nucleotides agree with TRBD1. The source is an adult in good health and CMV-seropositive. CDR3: CASSLDRRTNTIYF. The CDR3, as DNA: TGTGCCAGCAGCCTGGACAGGAGGACAAACACCATATATTTT.